This T cell receptor beta chain was identified in a study of CD8 T cells in ankylosing spondylitis. This CDR3 contains 12 residues. The V and J ends lost 4 bases and 7 bases respectively, with 10 bases between them. This clonotype was seen at least ten times. Its antigen is still unknown. Findings and limits, study-wide: Some motif variants had been reported before (in reactive arthritis synovial fluid and blood). Researchers reportedly found disease-linked clones significantly enriched in matched ankylosing spondylitis synovial fluid. Relatively rare in peripheral blood, disease-linked clones were also CD8+.

Each CDR3 protein is one row after TCRdb ran MiXCR on the 5' RACE reads. The data contain 300,000 to 400,000 distinct CDR3 sequences, roughly 14% of them seen just once; the ten biggest clones take up approximately 1%. This chain uses TRBV12-3 or TRBV12-4 with TRBJ2-5; D not resolved. The TCR was taken from a male donor with ankylosing spondylitis or in good health (not recorded which). The sequenced material came from blood, either unsorted or a sorted T cell fraction (not recorded which). The CDR3, as DNA: TGTGCCAGCAGTTCCCGGCTTGGGACCCAGTACTTC. This sequence encodes CASSSRLGTQYF.